Below are 3 T cell receptor beta chains sequenced from a single sample in a study of blood T cell repertoires in COVID-19. Sequenced by immunoSEQ multiplex PCR; TCRdb stores in-frame clones only, minus some. Here the sample spans about 78,000 clones, more than 80% being singletons. What was sequenced was peripheral blood. Every receptor here comes from an elderly woman with acute or convalescent COVID-19.

The rearrangement links TRBV19 to TRBJ1-5; the D gene is possibly TRBD1 (6 bases). Germline V gives CDR1 LNHDA, CDR2 SQIVND (reference sequence). This CDR3 contains 13 residues. Trimming removed 5 bases from V and 7 bases from J, with 12 bases in between. In DNA form, the CDR3 reads TGTGCCAGTAGTTTTAGGACAGAACAGCCCCAGCATTTT. Translating it yields CASSFRTEQPQHF.

The chain employs TRBV5-4 and TRBJ1-2; D ambiguous. With 4 bases removed from V and 4 bases from J, the gap between germline ends came to 11 bases. This CDR3 is built from 13 residues. Per the germline V gene, CDR1 is SGHNT and CDR2 is YYREEE (reference sequence). CDR3 protein: CASSLRAGYGYTF. Here the CDR3 DNA reads TGTGCCAGCAGCCTGCGGGCCGGCTATGGCTACACCTTC. Using reference TRBV5-4 and TRBJ1-2 for the parts outside the CDR3, the full variable domain is ETGVTQSPTHLIKTRGQQVTLRCSSQSGHNTVSWYQQALGQGPQFIFQYYREEENGRGNFPPRFSGLQFPNYSSELNVNALELDDSALYLCASSLRAGYGYTFGSGTRLTVV.

The V gene is TRBV27, the J gene TRBJ1-5; TRBD1 aligns across 9 bases. There are 15 residues in the CDR3. V shed 5 bases and J 7 bases; nucleotides not matched to a gene: 9. Germline CDR1 reads MNHEY; CDR2 reads SMNVEV (reference sequence). The CDR3 reads CASSPRTGVQQPQHF. The CDR3 nucleotides are TGTGCCAGCAGTCCCCGGACAGGGGTTCAACAGCCCCAGCATTTT.